Each of the 17 T cell receptor beta chains below was sequenced from the same sample in a study of blood T cell repertoires in COVID-19. Sequenced by immunoSEQ multiplex PCR; TCRdb stores in-frame clones only, minus some. The data show approximately 65,000 clones, roughly 80% seen once. Sequenced material: peripheral blood. These receptors all stem from an elderly woman with active or convalescent COVID-19.

The chain recombines TRBV27 with TRBJ1-1, with a tentative D call TRBD1 (5 bases). The CDR3 has 14 amino acids. Per germline, CDR1 MNHEY and CDR2 SMNVEV (reference sequence). With 7 bases removed from V and 4 bases from J, the gap between germline ends came to 16 bases. This chain's CDR3 is CASTQGWGGTEAFF. The CDR3, as DNA: TGTGCCAGCACCCAAGGATGGGGGGGCACTGAAGCTTTCTTT.

The rearrangement joins TRBV29-1 to TRBJ1-2; 7 bases match TRBD1. V was pared by 6 bases and J by 4 bases, with 8 bases of the junction left unmatched. The CDR3 runs 13 residues. Germline lookup yields CDR1 SQVTM and CDR2 ANQGSEA. DNA of the CDR3: TGCAGCGTAGCCCCGGGACAGTCCTATGGCTACACCTTC. Its translation is CSVAPGQSYGYTF.

This clone was recorded only once. V usage is TRBV15 and J usage is TRBJ2-7; a weak D match, TRBD2 (6 bases). CDR1 is LNHNV, CDR2 YYDKDF, per germline (reference sequence). There are 12 residues in the CDR3. Between the trimmed V and J ends, which lost 5 bases and 7 bases, there was a span of 12 bases. The CDR3 DNA sequence: TGTGCCACCAGCCAGGGACTGTGGGAGCAGTACTTC. This sequence encodes CATSQGLWEQYF.

This chain connects TRBV4-2 to TRBJ1-2; perhaps TRBD1 as D (5 bases). There are 15 residues in the CDR3. The germline gives CDR1 LGHNA, CDR2 YNFKEQ. V was trimmed by 1 base and J by 2 bases, leaving 11 bases between them. CDR3 loop: CASSQALQANYGYTF. The DNA of the CDR3 is TGTGCCAGCAGCCAAGCGTTACAGGCAAACTATGGCTACACCTTC.

This sequence joins TRBV11-3 and TRBJ2-4, with 8 positions matching TRBD2. CDR3 length: 13 residues. V shed 9 bases, J shed 3 bases, and the junction held 4 bases outside the gene matches. Germline V CDR1 and CDR2: SGHNT, YENEEA. DNA for the CDR3: TGTGCCAGACCCGGGGGGGTCAAAAACATTCAGTACTTC. It yields the protein CARPGGVKNIQYF.

V gene TRBV3-1 (or the pseudogene TRBV3-2) combines with J gene TRBJ1-5; no reliable D call. CDR1 is LGHDT and CDR2 is YNNKEL in the germline V gene (reference sequence). Trimming left V 3 bases short and J 7 bases short, with 10 bases between. The CDR3 contains 13 residues. The chain's CDR3 is CASSHPAEQPQHF. The CDR3 DNA is TGTGCCAGCAGCCATCCAGCGGAACAGCCCCAGCATTTT.

The chain recombines TRBV7-2 with TRBJ2-5; tentative D call: TRBD1 (6 bases). V was shortened by 1 base and J by 7 bases, with 16 bases between the two germline ends. The CDR3 covers 15 residues. Germline V gives CDR1 SGHTA, CDR2 FQGNSA. CDR3 DNA sequence: TGTGCCAGCAGCTTAGAGGGAACAGGGCTAGGGACCCAGTACTTC. This encodes CASSLEGTGLGTQYF.

The V gene is TRBV28, the J gene TRBJ1-1; D call uncertain. Germline V gene data show CDR1 as MDHEN and CDR2 as SYDVKM. The CDR3 contains 15 residues. V was shortened by 5 bases and J by 3 bases, with 16 bases between the two germline ends. CDR3 DNA sequence: TGTGCCAGCAGTACTACCCCGTCGTGGGACACTGAAGCTTTCTTT. Protein sequence: CASSTTPSWDTEAFF.

V and J are TRBV5-1 and TRBJ2-3; 13 bases align to TRBD2. Germline V gene data show CDR1 as SGHRS and CDR2 as YFSETQ. Losses at the gene ends were 5 bases for V and 4 bases for J; bases not matched to a gene: 4. There are 15 residues in the CDR3. Written as DNA, the CDR3 is TGCGCCAGCAGAGCCGGACTAGCGGGGGCAGATACGCAGTATTTT. This sequence encodes CASRAGLAGADTQYF.

The chain recombines TRBV19 with TRBJ2-7; no definite D call. Germline V gives CDR1 LNHDA, CDR2 SQIVND (reference sequence). The CDR3 runs to 14 residues. Deletions cut 4 bases from V and 2 bases from J, with 12 bases between. The CDR3 DNA is TGTGCCAGTAGTAGCCAGGCCTTAACCTACGAGCAGTACTTC. Translating gives CASSSQALTYEQYF.

The chain uses TRBV12-5 and TRBJ1-3; TRBD1 matches at 7 bases. Germline V lookup: CDR1 LGHNT, CDR2 FRNRAP. The CDR3 covers 17 residues. V lost 6 bases, J lost 5 bases, and 16 bases stayed unmatched. The CDR3 protein is CASGNPLSDRDRNTIYF. DNA for the CDR3: TGTGCTAGTGGCAACCCATTGAGCGACAGGGATAGAAACACCATATATTTT.

V is TRBV2 and J is TRBJ1-5, with D unresolved. Germline assignment: CDR1 SNHLY and CDR2 FYNNEI. V lost 4 bases and J 3 bases, leaving 7 bases between the germline ends. The CDR3 runs to 13 residues. CDR3 residues: CASSVFSNQPQHF. CDR3 DNA: TGTGCCAGCAGTGTCTTCTCCAATCAGCCCCAGCATTTT.

This chain links TRBV5-1 with TRBJ1-2, with 7 bases that match TRBD1. Per the germline V gene, CDR1 is SGHRS and CDR2 is YFSETQ. The length of the CDR3 is 14 residues. The V and J ends lost 0 bases and 4 bases, in that order; junction bases with no gene match: 3. The CDR3 bases are TGCGCCAGCAGCTTGGGACAGGGTACCTATGGCTACACCTTC. Its translation is CASSLGQGTYGYTF.

V usage is TRBV3-1 (or the pseudogene TRBV3-2) and J usage is TRBJ1-2, with 7 bases fitting TRBD1. The V gene's germline CDR1 is LGHDT and CDR2 YNNKEL (reference sequence). This CDR3 has 14 amino acids. V shed 0 bases and J 8 bases; nucleotides not matched to a gene: 6. CDR3 DNA sequence: TGTGCCAGCAGCCAAGACGACAGGGTACGGGGCTACACCTTC. Its protein is CASSQDDRVRGYTF.

This clone was recorded once. The rearrangement uses TRBV30 and TRBJ1-6; TRBD1 aligns across 9 bases. The CDR3 length is 14 residues. Unmatched junction bases numbered 8, after V lost 5 bases and J lost 9 bases. Germline CDR1 is GTSNPN and CDR2 is SVGIG (reference sequence). CDR3 in amino acids: CAWETGGLSSPLHF. The CDR3 nucleotides are TGTGCCTGGGAGACAGGGGGTCTAAGTTCACCCCTCCACTTT.

This chain connects TRBV9 to TRBJ2-7, with a possible D match to TRBD2 (5 bases). Deletions cut 4 bases from V and 1 base from J, with 9 bases between. The CDR3 spans 13 residues. Germline V gene sequence: CDR1 SGDLS, CDR2 YYNGEE. CDR3: CASSPRGSYEQYF. For the CDR3, the DNA is TGTGCCAGCAGCCCACGGGGTTCCTACGAGCAGTACTTC.

J is TRBJ2-2 and V is TRBV6-5; 7 nucleotides line up with TRBD1. After removal of 6 bases from V and 5 bases from J, the junction contained 6 bases not matched to a gene. This CDR3 is 14 amino acids long. The germline V gene has CDR1 MNHEY and CDR2 SVGAGI. CDR3 DNA: TGTGCCAGCAGATACAGGGGTGGGACCGGGGAGCTGTTTTTT. Translated: CASRYRGGTGELFF.